Following are 8 T cell receptor beta chains from one sample sequenced in a study of Ad26.COV2.S vaccination and SARS-CoV-2 variants. Documented treatment: some 20 received Ad26.COV2.S at low or high dose, single or two shots; 5 received placebo; per-sample allocation not given. Specimen acquisition occurred on day 63 following the initial vaccine or placebo injection. Generated by immunoSEQ multiplex PCR, the TCRdb table keeps only in-frame clones and is missing some. The sample holds some 500,000 clones, 89% seen once. Specimen: peripheral blood, collected in a trial of Ad26.COV2.S vaccine versus placebo. The receptors stem from a person aged 18-60 years who received the Ad26.COV2.S COVID-19 vaccine or a placebo.

The chain combines TRBV18 with TRBJ1-2; 8 bases match TRBD1. This CDR3 region has 16 residues. The junction had 9 bases not matched to a gene; V was cut back by 3 bases and J by 3 bases. The germline V gene encodes CDR1 KGHSH and CDR2 LQKENI. The CDR3 nucleotides are TGTGCCAGCTCACCTACGACGACAGGGGATCACTATGGCTACACCTTC. It specifies CASSPTTTGDHYGYTF.

The gene calls are TRBV11-2 and TRBJ1-6, with D perhaps matching TRBD1 (5 bases). V was trimmed by 3 bases and J by 7 bases, leaving 13 bases between them. This CDR3 is 15 amino acids long. Germline CDR1 is SGHAT and CDR2 is FQNNGV. The CDR3 nucleotides read TGTGCCAGCAGCTTTGCAGGGCCGTGGAATTCACCCCTCCACTTT. It encodes CASSFAGPWNSPLHF.

The V call is TRBV28, the J call TRBJ2-4; no clear D gene. Germline assignment: CDR1 MDHEN and CDR2 SYDVKM. The CDR3 loop spans 16 amino acids. Trimming took 5 bases from V and 0 from J, leaving 14 bases between them. CDR3 residues: CASSPGPVIAKNIQYF. Here the CDR3 DNA reads TGTGCCAGCAGTCCCGGACCGGTGATAGCCAAAAACATTCAGTACTTC.

This clone showed up just once. The rearrangement joins TRBV2 to TRBJ2-7; 7 bases align to TRBD1. The CDR3 sequence is 15 residues long. With 2 bases clipped from V and 2 bases from J, the junction kept 6 bases outside the gene matches. Germline V lookup: CDR1 SNHLY, CDR2 FYNNEI. In DNA form, the CDR3 reads TGTGCCAGCAGTGAAAACAGGGGCGTCCCCTACGAGCAGTACGTC. Protein sequence: CASSENRGVPYEQYV.

In its sample, this clone was seen a few times. This rearrangement joins TRBV5-1 to TRBJ1-5; 7 bases match TRBD1. Per the germline V gene, CDR1 is SGHRS and CDR2 is YFSETQ. V shed 2 bases, J shed 0 bases, and the junction held 2 bases outside the gene matches. This CDR3 has 15 residues. For the CDR3, the DNA is TGCGCCAGCAGCTTAGGGACAGATAGCAATCAGCCCCAGCATTTT. Translation gives CASSLGTDSNQPQHF.

The chain employs TRBV4-1 and TRBJ2-7; no reliable D call. The germline V gene encodes CDR1 MGHRA and CDR2 YSYEKL. Between the trimmed V and J ends, which lost 1 base and 5 bases, there was a span of 6 bases. The CDR3 is 12 amino acids. CDR3 region: CASSQVQHEQYF. Here the CDR3 DNA reads TGCGCCAGCAGCCAAGTACAGCACGAGCAGTACTTC.

The rearrangement joins TRBV9 to TRBJ2-2; 7 positions agree with TRBD2. The CDR3 has 14 amino acids. J gave up 3 bases and V 4 bases, and 3 bases lay outside the gene matches. Germline-derived CDR1 and CDR2 are SGDLS and YYNGEE. The CDR3 reads CASSRDYYTGELFF. In DNA form, the CDR3 reads TGTGCCAGCAGCCGGGACTACTACACCGGGGAGCTGTTTTTT. Drawing the rest from reference TRBV9 and TRBJ2-2, the complete variable domain is DSGVTQTPKHLITATGQRVTLRCSPRSGDLSVYWYQQSLDQGLQFLIQYYNGEERAKGNILERFSAQQFPDLHSELNLSSLELGDSALYFCASSRDYYTGELFFGEGSRLTVL.

This clone was observed once. The chain couples TRBV13 to TRBJ1-2; D call uncertain. The CDR3 length is 14 residues. V was clipped by 5 bases and J by 0 bases, with 10 bases between them. Germline V gene data show CDR1 as PRHDT and CDR2 as FYEKMQ (reference sequence). The CDR3 DNA reads TGTGCCAGCAGCCGCGGGGAGGCTAACTATGGCTACACCTTC. This encodes CASSRGEANYGYTF.